This is a list of T cell receptor beta chains from one sample in a study of T cells in Graves' hyperthyroidism and ophthalmopathy. TCRdb reanalysed the multiplex PCR reads using MiXCR and keeps one entry per CDR3 protein. The top ten clones hold around 47% of a sample with a few hundred thousand distinct CDR3 sequences, 22% of them seen once. The sequenced material came from blood. The receptors derive from an older woman with Graves' ophthalmopathy. The CDR3 runs from the conserved cysteine through the conserved F or W. Fields, in order: V gene, clone size, D gene, J gene, CDR3 protein, CDR3 DNA. A D gene is named only where the DNA matches it firmly. Clone size is stated in some rows and not others, as once, few, many or a class when expanded.

v_call: TRBV19; clone_size: few; d_call: NA; j_call: TRBJ1-2; cdr3_aa: CASHLGGGVYGYTF; cdr3_nt: TGTGCCAGTCACCTCGGCGGTGGCGTCTATGGCTACACCTTC
v_call: TRBV5-4; clone_size: few; d_call: NA; j_call: TRBJ1-2; cdr3_aa: CASSLRDMEGYTF; cdr3_nt: TGTGCCAGCAGCTTACGGGACATGGAAGGCTACACCTTC
v_call: TRBV7-2; clone_size: few; d_call: NA; j_call: TRBJ2-7; cdr3_aa: CASSLVGAVSYEQYF; cdr3_nt: TGTGCCAGCAGCTTAGTGGGGGCGGTATCCTACGAGCAGTACTTC
v_call: TRBV20-1; clone_size: NA; d_call: TRBD1; j_call: TRBJ2-7; cdr3_aa: CSAQAGTGGYEQYF; cdr3_nt: TGCAGTGCTCAAGCCGGGACAGGGGGCTACGAGCAGTACTTC
v_call: TRBV5-1; clone_size: many; d_call: NA; j_call: TRBJ1-4; cdr3_aa: CASSLAGLELFF; cdr3_nt: TGCGCCAGCAGCTTGGCGGGTCTAGAACTGTTTTTT
v_call: TRBV12-3/TRBV12-4; clone_size: NA; d_call: NA; j_call: TRBJ1-6; cdr3_aa: CASSFVAGPLHF; cdr3_nt: TGTGCCAGCAGTTTTGTAGCCGGACCCCTCCACTTT
v_call: TRBV28; clone_size: NA; d_call: NA; j_call: TRBJ1-5; cdr3_aa: CAGGVDQPQHF; cdr3_nt: TGTGCCGGCGGAGTGGATCAGCCCCAGCATTTT
v_call: TRBV18; clone_size: NA; d_call: NA; j_call: TRBJ1-1; cdr3_aa: CASSPPSTQNTEAFF; cdr3_nt: TGTGCCAGCTCACCACCTAGCACACAGAACACTGAAGCTTTCTTT
v_call: TRBV30; clone_size: few; d_call: NA; j_call: TRBJ1-2; cdr3_aa: CAWSVTQPGGYTF; cdr3_nt: TGTGCCTGGAGTGTAACCCAGCCCGGGGGCTACACCTTC
v_call: TRBV2; clone_size: many; d_call: NA; j_call: TRBJ1-4; cdr3_aa: CASSGESGELFF; cdr3_nt: TGTGCCAGCAGTGGGGAATCGGGGGAACTGTTTTTT
v_call: TRBV27; clone_size: few; d_call: TRBD1; j_call: TRBJ1-6; cdr3_aa: CASSSDRGISPLHF; cdr3_nt: TGTGCCAGCAGTTCGGACAGGGGAATTTCACCCCTCCACTTT
v_call: TRBV9; clone_size: few; d_call: NA; j_call: TRBJ1-2; cdr3_aa: CASSVMMAGADGYTF; cdr3_nt: TGTGCCAGCAGCGTGATGATGGCGGGCGCGGATGGCTACACCTTC